This T cell receptor beta chain was found in a study of human T cells and chemical hapten exposure. At the level of the study: Upper back patch tests used 0.01% DPC, scored after 6 days. The patients, most of them female, presented with alopecia areata, totalis or universalis.

In this sample, this clonotype turned up many times. Indicated time point: patch test 1, 2 weeks after DPC sensitization. Treatment in this sample: therapeutic diphenylcyclopropenone sensitization with weekly scalp DPC. The authors' total RNA extraction used unfractionated whole blood. The V gene's germline CDR1 is SEHNR and CDR2 FQNEAQ (reference sequence). The CDR3 has 13 amino acids. Trimming took 3 bases from V and 4 from J, leaving 9 bases between them. One entry per CDR3 protein results from TCRdb running MiXCR on the RACE reads. The profile shows approximately 52,000 distinct CDR3 sequences, approximately 9.9% of them singletons.

The chain combines TRBV7-9 with TRBJ1-2; D is uncertain. This specimen was whole blood, taken in connection with sensitization to the hapten diphenylcyclopropenone (DPC). The clonotype comes from a woman aged 35 to 49 with alopecia areata. Some clones in this sample may be carry-over from other donors' samples. CDR3 coding DNA: TGTGCCAGCAGCTTCTCCAGAGGCTATGGCTACACCTTC. Its protein is CASSFSRGYGYTF.